The 23 T cell receptor beta chains listed next were all sequenced from one sample in a study of cytomegalovirus exposure and HLA in healthy donors (dated by TCRdb to about 2017). Library creation used the immunoSEQ multiplex PCR assay. For the multiplex PCR, a mixture combining 60 forward primers for TCR Vbeta segments and 13 reverse primers for TCR Jbeta segments was used. TCRdb holds this immuneACCESS table with in-frame rearrangements only. Some clones are missing; in checked studies, unresolved V genes explain under half, and the rest has no known cause. This sample's table contains 56,000 or so clones. Jointly, the top ten make up roughly 26% of the sample. Sequenced: PBMCs. The receptors were gathered from a man aged 40-55 years in good health and CMV-seropositive.

The chain is built from TRBV30 and TRBJ2-7; 9 nucleotides agree with TRBD1. CDR3 length: 14 residues. The V gene's germline CDR1 is GTSNPN and CDR2 SVGIG (reference sequence). Losses at the gene ends were 4 bases for V and 6 bases for J; bases not matched to a gene: 10. The CDR3 nucleotides read TGTGCCTGGAACCACGACAGGGGGGCTCTCGAGCAGTACTTC. Its protein product is CAWNHDRGALEQYF. Full variable domain (remainder filled in from reference TRBV30 and TRBJ2-7): SQTIHQWPATLVQPVGSPLSLECTVEGTSNPNLYWYRQAAGRGLQLLFYSVGIGQISSEVPQNLSASRPQDRQFILSSKKLLLSDSGFYLCAWNHDRGALEQYFGPGTRLTVT.

J is TRBJ2-5 and V is TRBV4-1, with TRBD2 as a possible D gene (5 bases). The CDR3 is 15 residues long. Germline V lookup: CDR1 MGHRA, CDR2 YSYEKL. With 3 bases removed from V and 8 bases from J, the gap between germline ends came to 19 bases. CDR3 sequence: CASSQYSSGIDTQYF. CDR3 nucleotide sequence: TGCGCCAGCAGCCAGTACTCCTCCGGGATAGACACCCAGTACTTC.

The V and J genes are TRBV27 and TRBJ1-5, with D possibly being TRBD1 (5 bases). Looked up from germline, CDR1 is MNHEY and CDR2 is SMNVEV (reference sequence). V gave up 6 bases and J gave up 7 bases, with 19 bases separating them. The CDR3 loop spans 15 amino acids. DNA of the CDR3: TGTGCCAGCAGCCTAGAGGCGGGGCTGGGGCAGCCCCAGCATTTT. Residues: CASSLEAGLGQPQHF.

Here the CDR3 DNA reads TGCGCCAGCAGCCAGGGGAATTTAGTTTACACCGGGGAGCTGTTTTTT. Protein product: CASSQGNLVYTGELFF. The J gene is TRBJ2-2, the V gene TRBV5-1; perhaps TRBD1 as D (6 bases). CDR3 length equals 16 residues. The germline CDR1 and CDR2 sequences are SGHRS and YFSETQ. Trimming took off 4 bases at V and 3 bases at J, with 16 bases between the two ends.

The chain is built from TRBV5-6 and TRBJ2-2; 8 bases are shared with TRBD2. The V gene end was trimmed by 0 bases and the J gene end by 6 bases; junction bases not matched to a gene: 4. CDR1 and CDR2 from the germline V gene are SGHDT and YYEEEE. This CDR3 spans 15 amino acids. This chain's CDR3 is CASSLGLAGSGELFF. The CDR3 coding sequence is TGTGCCAGCAGCTTGGGGTTAGCGGGATCCGGGGAGCTGTTTTTT.

V gene TRBV27 combines with J gene TRBJ1-4, with 11 bases that match TRBD1. The germline V gene encodes CDR1 MNHEY and CDR2 SMNVEV (reference sequence). The CDR3 is made up of 15 amino acids. Trimming took 8 bases from V and 3 from J; bases not matched to a gene: 5. Written as DNA, the CDR3 is TGTGCCAGCGGAGGACAGGGGGCCGCTAATGAAAAACTGTTTTTT. This codes for CASGGQGAANEKLFF.

The J gene is TRBJ1-2, the V gene TRBV6-1; D might be TRBD1 (5 bases). Per the germline V gene, CDR1 is MNHNS and CDR2 is SASEGT. The CDR3 runs to 13 residues. The V gene lost 8 bases and the J gene lost 4 bases, with 14 bases spanning the gap. As DNA, the CDR3 is TGTGCCAGCCAAATAGACAGCGCCTATGGCTACACCTTC. Its protein is CASQIDSAYGYTF.

This chain connects TRBV6-1 to TRBJ2-7; D perhaps matches TRBD2 (6 bases). V lost 3 bases, J lost 2 bases, and 14 bases lay in between. Germline CDR1 reads MNHNS; CDR2 reads SASEGT. CDR3 length equals 15 residues. The CDR3 region is CASSDYYGSTYEQYF. The CDR3 DNA is TGTGCCAGCAGTGATTACTACGGGAGTACCTACGAGCAGTACTTC.

Comments on this clone: Compared with germline, one end of the junction differs, possibly owing to a read error. This sequence joins TRBV6-5 and TRBJ2-1; D possibly corresponds to TRBD2 (6 bases). Per the germline V gene, CDR1 is MNHEY and CDR2 is SVGAGI. The CDR3 has 13 amino acids. The CDR3 region has the DNA TGTGCCAGCAGTTACTCCGGGACTTCCTTCCTCCTCTTC. It encodes CASSYSGTSFLLF.

The genes are TRBV29-1 and TRBJ2-1, with unresolved D. Per germline, CDR1 SQVTM and CDR2 ANQGSEA. The CDR3 runs 12 residues. With 0 bases removed from V and 10 bases from J, the gap between germline ends came to 10 bases. The CDR3: CSVEEALREQFF. The CDR3, as DNA: TGCAGCGTTGAAGAGGCTTTGCGGGAGCAGTTCTTC.

The rearrangement uses TRBV6-6 and TRBJ2-7; 11 nucleotides line up with TRBD2. Losses at the gene ends were 2 bases for V and 3 bases for J; bases not matched to a gene: 3. CDR1 MNHNY and CDR2 SVGAGI come from the germline V gene (reference sequence). The CDR3 is 15 residues long. CDR3 coding DNA: TGTGCCAGCAGTTACGATACTAGCGGGGGCTACGAGCAGTACTTC. Its translation is CASSYDTSGGYEQYF.

The V call is TRBV11-2, the J call TRBJ1-3, with D possibly matching TRBD1 (5 bases). This CDR3 has 15 residues. Germline CDR1 SGHAT, CDR2 FQNNGV. Trimming cost V 1 base and J 0 bases, with 7 bases left between them. The CDR3 DNA is TGTGCCAGCAGCTTAGGGACACTCTCTGGAAACACCATATATTTT. It specifies CASSLGTLSGNTIYF.

The V call is TRBV5-1, the J call TRBJ2-5, with 12 bases fitting TRBD2. The CDR3 loop spans 16 amino acids. Germline assignment: CDR1 SGHRS and CDR2 YFSETQ. V shed 3 bases, J shed 2 bases, and the junction held 5 bases outside the gene matches. The CDR3 DNA is TGCGCCAGCAGCTACCCCGGACTAGCGGGGCAAGAGACCCAGTACTTC. This gives the protein CASSYPGLAGQETQYF.

This chain joins TRBV19 and TRBJ2-1; D is possibly TRBD1 (5 bases). Trimming removed 5 bases at V and 6 bases at J, with 20 bases between. This CDR3 is 16 amino acids long. The V gene's germline CDR1 is LNHDA and CDR2 SQIVND (reference sequence). The DNA of the CDR3 is TGTGCCAGTAGTCCCAGGGCTAACCCTCGCCTCAATGAGCAGTTCTTC. Residues: CASSPRANPRLNEQFF.

This sequence joins TRBV9 and TRBJ2-1; 10 nucleotides line up with TRBD2. After removal of 0 bases from V and 8 bases from J, the junction contained 5 bases not matched to a gene. Germline values: CDR1 SGDLS, CDR2 YYNGEE. This CDR3 region has 15 residues. For the CDR3, the DNA is TGTGCCAGCAGCGTAGACCAGCGGGGGGGCCATGAGCAGTTCTTC. It is translated as CASSVDQRGGHEQFF.

The chain is built from TRBV15 and TRBJ2-1; 7 bases match TRBD2. Per the germline V gene, CDR1 is LNHNV and CDR2 is YYDKDF (reference sequence). With 6 bases clipped from V and 0 bases from J, the junction kept 8 bases outside the gene matches. CDR3 length: 16 amino acids. The CDR3 DNA reads TGTGCCACCAGATCCTCTAGCGGCGGCTCCTACAATGAGCAGTTCTTC. Protein product: CATRSSSGGSYNEQFF.

The rearrangement links TRBV5-4 to TRBJ2-2, with D perhaps TRBD2 (6 bases). Deletions cut 3 bases from V and 1 base from J, with 13 bases between. The CDR3 has 16 amino acids. The germline V gene encodes CDR1 SGHNT and CDR2 YYREEE (reference sequence). The DNA of the CDR3 is TGTGCCAGCAGCTCCGGGGCCGGGGGGAACACCGGGGAGCTGTTTTTT. This sequence encodes CASSSGAGGNTGELFF.

The CDR3 region is CSVEGTGGLNEQFF. The CDR3 nucleotides read TGCAGCGTTGAAGGGACAGGGGGCCTTAATGAGCAGTTCTTC. V gene TRBV29-1 combines with J gene TRBJ2-1; 11 bases match TRBD1. The CDR3 loop spans 14 amino acids. CDR1 SQVTM and CDR2 ANQGSEA come from the germline V gene. V lost 1 base and J lost 7; bases outside the gene matches: 3.

The CDR3 is CASRPGQGARNEQFF. The DNA for the CDR3 is TGTGCCAGCAGACCAGGACAGGGGGCTCGTAATGAGCAGTTCTTC. This chain links TRBV7-8 with TRBJ2-1; 11 nucleotides agree with TRBD1. The CDR3 runs to 15 residues. The V segment lost 6 bases and the J segment 7 bases; nucleotides outside the gene matches: 8. Germline V gene data show CDR1 as SGHVS and CDR2 as FQNEAQ.

The V call is TRBV6-6, the J call TRBJ2-1; TRBD1 matches 9 bases. Trimming cost V 4 bases and J 1 base; bases outside gene matches: 2. Germline CDR1 is MNHNY and CDR2 is SVGAGI (reference sequence). This CDR3 is 15 amino acids long. DNA for the CDR3: TGTGCCAGCAGTTCACAGGGGGCATCCTACAATGAGCAGTTCTTC. The encoded protein is CASSSQGASYNEQFF.

The chain links TRBV4-2 to TRBJ1-4, with no clear D. The V and J ends lost 1 base and 8 bases respectively, with 14 bases between them. This CDR3 contains 15 residues. Germline V CDR1 and CDR2: LGHNA, YNFKEQ. The CDR3 protein is CASSQGNLGGEKLFF. CDR3 sequence (DNA): TGTGCCAGCAGCCAAGGGAATCTGGGCGGGGAAAAACTGTTTTTT.

Here the CDR3 DNA reads TGTGCCAGCAGTTCCTCCGGGGGGAGACAGACCCAGTACTTC. It yields the protein CASSSSGGRQTQYF. The V and J genes are TRBV7-6 and TRBJ2-5; 7 bases are a match to TRBD2. The V segment lost 6 bases and the J segment 6 bases; nucleotides outside the gene matches: 10. CDR1 and CDR2 from the germline V gene are SGHVS and FNYEAQ. The CDR3 consists of 14 residues.

CDR3 coding DNA: TGCGCCAGCAGCCATAGGGGGCAAGGGCAGCCCCAGCATTTT. Amino acids: CASSHRGQGQPQHF. The chain uses TRBV4-3 and TRBJ1-5; 7 bases are shared with TRBD1. After removal of 3 bases from V and 7 bases from J, the junction contained 6 bases not matched to a gene. This CDR3 is 14 amino acids long. Germline V gene sequence: CDR1 LGHNA, CDR2 YSLEER.